This TCR beta chain stems from a study of shared clonotypes between healthy human individuals. V shed 2 bases, J shed 6 bases, and the junction held 8 bases outside the gene matches. Germline-derived CDR1 and CDR2 are SGHVS and FQNEAQ. The CDR3 runs 16 residues. Sequencing was at deep level. The table came from immunoSEQ multiplex PCR; TCRdb's copy has only in-frame clones and leaves some out. The top ten hold 0.95% to 1.5% of the sample, which has over a million clones, 95% to 97% seen once. A note on this clone: Its antigen is currently unknown.

The study, taken as a whole, reports: Non-shared clonotypes had lower generation probabilities than clonotypes shared by all four sorted-subset donors.

Sequencing used naive CD4+ T cells sorted from blood. Subset meaning: CD45RA+ positively selected. The chain recombines TRBV7-8 with TRBJ2-3, with TRBD2 matching 10 bases. The sequence was collected from a young man in good health. The CDR3 DNA follows: TGTGCCAGCAGCTTACTAGCGGGAGAGTTAGCGGATACGCAGTATTTT. It yields the protein CASSLLAGELADTQYF.